This T cell receptor (beta chain) derives from a study of T cell clones after liver transplantation. About the research overall: Patients counted as tolerant after at least one year off all immunosuppression, enzymes not exceeding twice normal. Study-level points and caveats: Migration into the graft, not deletion, may explain lost graft donor-reactive T cells. In 5 of 8 subjects, circulating graft-donor-reactive CD4 TCRbeta sequences fell significantly after transplant.

The data were produced by immunoSEQ multiplex PCR, yet TCRdb's version contains in-frame clones alone and is incomplete. The table has 50,000 to 55,000 clones, roughly 71% seen once. The CDR3 has 17 amino acids. Trimming removed 0 bases from V and 0 bases from J, with 15 bases in between. Germline CDR1 SGHTA, CDR2 FQGNSA. Worth noting for this clone: Antigen: not known.

The specimen was CD4+ T cells from blood, collected approximately 54 months after liver transplant. This receptor was taken from a human patient who received a liver transplant. The graft donor may have given rise to some T cells. The chain employs TRBV7-2 and TRBJ2-7; D call uncertain. DNA for the CDR3: TGTGCCAGCAGCTTAGCGCTAATGGCAGATCGCTCCTACGAGCAGTACTTC. Its protein is CASSLALMADRSYEQYF.